The clone carrying this T cell receptor beta chain has ten or more counts. These data originate in a study of T cells in Graves' hyperthyroidism and ophthalmopathy. RNA transcripts yielded amplified TCR beta CDR3 regions. HTBI primers drove first-round RT-PCR of the TCR CDR3. In TCRdb, the multiplex PCR reads were re-called with MiXCR into one record per CDR3 protein. This table holds approximately 400,000 distinct CDR3 sequences, about 15% found once. This CDR3 region has 16 residues. J was trimmed by 3 bases and V by 2 bases; bases with no gene match: 6. Germline V gene sequence: CDR1 SNHLY, CDR2 FYNNEI.

The chain couples TRBV2 to TRBJ1-3, with 8 bases lining up with TRBD1. The source is a woman younger than 35 with Graves' hyperthyroidism that later progressed to Graves' ophthalmopathy. Material for sequencing was blood. CDR3 residues: CASSETTGAIGNTIYF. Written as DNA, the CDR3 is TGTGCCAGCAGTGAAACGACAGGGGCCATTGGAAACACCATATATTTT. Variable domain in full (rest from reference TRBV2 and TRBJ1-3): EPEVTQTPSHQVTQMGQEVILRCVPISNHLYFYWYRQILGQKVEFLVSFYNNEISEKSEIFDDQFSVERPDGSNFTLKIRSTKLEDSAMYFCASSETTGAIGNTIYFGEGSWLTVV.